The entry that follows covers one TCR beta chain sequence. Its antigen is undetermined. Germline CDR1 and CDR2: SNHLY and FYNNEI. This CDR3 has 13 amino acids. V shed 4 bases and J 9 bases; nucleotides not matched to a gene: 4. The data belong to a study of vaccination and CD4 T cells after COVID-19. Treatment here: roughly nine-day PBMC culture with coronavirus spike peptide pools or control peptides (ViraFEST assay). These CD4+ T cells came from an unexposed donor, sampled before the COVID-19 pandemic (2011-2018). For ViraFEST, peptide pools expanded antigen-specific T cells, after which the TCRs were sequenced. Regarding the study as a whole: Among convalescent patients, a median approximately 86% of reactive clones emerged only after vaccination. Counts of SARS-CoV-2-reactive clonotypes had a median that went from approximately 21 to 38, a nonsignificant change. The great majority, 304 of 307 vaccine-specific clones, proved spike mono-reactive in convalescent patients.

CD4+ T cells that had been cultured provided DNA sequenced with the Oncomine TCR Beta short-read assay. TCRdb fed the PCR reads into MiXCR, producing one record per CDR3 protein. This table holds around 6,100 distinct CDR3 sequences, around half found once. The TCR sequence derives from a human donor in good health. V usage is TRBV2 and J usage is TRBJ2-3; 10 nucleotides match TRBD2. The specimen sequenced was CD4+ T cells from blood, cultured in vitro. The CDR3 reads CASSAALAGTQYF. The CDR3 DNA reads TGTGCCAGCAGTGCCGCACTAGCGGGGACGCAGTATTTT.